The clone carrying this T cell receptor beta chain was counted a few times. Antigen specificity is unknown. This sample's TCRbeta library carried unique molecular identifier barcodes. Via MiXCR, TCRdb re-called the PCR reads, giving one row per CDR3 protein. The table lists about a million distinct CDR3 sequences, about 29% of them singletons. These data belong to a study of T-cell reconstitution after alpha-beta-depleted transplantation in children. Study conclusions and caveats: By about two months after transplant, alpha-beta T cells reportedly arose from several hundred graft clones that had expanded.

Germline V gives CDR1 SQVTM, CDR2 ANQGSEA. V was shortened by 6 bases and J by 1 base, with 6 bases between the two germline ends. The CDR3 is 11 residues long. The chain links TRBV29-1 to TRBJ2-5; no definite D call. Sequenced material: PBMCs, mostly from graft donor cells, taken 360 days after TCRalphabeta/CD19-depleted stem cell transplant. The receptor's source is a boy less than two years old who had a stem cell transplant for SCID, so the T cells may come from the graft donor. CDR3 nucleotide sequence: TGCAGCGTCGCCAGCCAAGAGACCCAGTACTTC. Translating gives CSVASQETQYF.